One sample yielded the 23 T cell receptor beta chains listed below, sequenced in a study of naive and memory T cell subsets. The treatment denotes: skin biopsy from PPD injection site in Mantoux-positive individual. A UMI-containing oligonucleotide was joined by 3' ligation to the TCR cDNA template. Ligated cDNA underwent four rounds of PCR with nested alpha and beta constant region primers and SP2. From the UMI-ligation and nested PCR reads, TCRdb called clonotypes with MiXCR, one entry per CDR3 protein. The table includes 25,000 to 35,000 distinct CDR3 sequences, 6.5% to 8% detected once. The specimen was skin, collected from a tuberculin skin test site. The receptors stem from an adult in good health.

The chain is built from TRBV19 and TRBJ2-1; 11 bases agree with TRBD1. Germline V CDR1 and CDR2: LNHDA, SQIVND (reference sequence). The CDR3 is made up of 14 amino acids. V lost 8 bases, J lost 7 bases, and 7 bases stayed unmatched. CDR3 in DNA: TGTGCCAGTGAATCCGGGACAGGGGGAAATGAGCAGTTCTTC. Amino acid sequence: CASESGTGGNEQFF.

This chain uses TRBV7-3 with TRBJ2-2, with D possibly TRBD2 on 6 matching bases. This CDR3 region has 14 residues. Per germline, CDR1 SGHTA and CDR2 FQGTGA. Trimming cost V 2 bases and J 3 bases, with 7 bases left between them. CDR3: CASSLRGYTGELFF. The CDR3 DNA reads as TGTGCCAGCAGCTTACGGGGGTACACCGGGGAGCTGTTTTTT.

This clonotype appeared many times. The rearrangement uses TRBV7-6 and TRBJ2-7; D possibly corresponds to TRBD1 (5 bases). CDR1 SGHVS and CDR2 FNYEAQ come from the germline V gene. Trimming took 3 bases from V and 3 from J, leaving 9 bases between them. The CDR3 length is 13 residues. This chain's CDR3 is CASSLAQDYEQYF. The CDR3 nucleotides read TGTGCCAGCAGCTTGGCACAGGACTACGAGCAGTACTTC. Variable domain in full (rest from reference TRBV7-6 and TRBJ2-7): GAGVSQSPRYKVTKRGQDVALRCDPISGHVSLYWYRQALGQGPEFLTYFNYEAQQDKSGLPNDRFSAERPEGSISTLTIQRTEQRDSAMYRCASSLAQDYEQYFGPGTRLTVT.

In its sample, this clonotype was seen a few times. This could be a read error, since a much larger clone is one nucleotide away. The chain combines TRBV2 with TRBJ1-4; 8 positions match TRBD1. V gave up 10 bases and J gave up 7 bases; unmatched junction bases: 5. The V gene's germline CDR1 is SNHLY and CDR2 FYNNEI. The CDR3 runs to 12 residues. In nucleotides, the CDR3 is TGTGCCATCAGGGGGCCCGGTGAAAAACTGTTTTTT. Its translation: CAIRGPGEKLFF.

This clonotype has a count of ten or more. The chain carries TRBV29-1 and TRBJ2-1; 8 nucleotides align to TRBD1. The V and J ends lost 7 bases and 2 bases, in that order; junction bases with no gene match: 4. The length of the CDR3 is 13 residues. Germline assignment: CDR1 SQVTM and CDR2 ANQGSEA. Written as DNA, the CDR3 is TGCAGCGCGCCGACAGGGGCCTACAATGAGCAGTTCTTC. Its protein is CSAPTGAYNEQFF.

This clonotype has just a few counts. The V and J genes are TRBV7-2 and TRBJ2-7; no definite D call. The V end lost 3 bases, the J end lost 3 bases, and 9 bases lay between the germline ends. Germline V CDR1 and CDR2: SGHTA, FQGNSA. The CDR3 has 13 amino acids. The CDR3 region is CASSFGSFYEQYF. DNA of the CDR3: TGTGCCAGCAGCTTCGGCTCGTTCTACGAGCAGTACTTC.

This clonotype was recorded many times. The chain recombines TRBV19 with TRBJ1-1; 8 nucleotides agree with TRBD1. Looked up from germline, CDR1 is LNHDA and CDR2 is SQIVND (reference sequence). V dropped 6 bases and J dropped 8; count of bases not matched to a gene: 8. The CDR3 runs to 13 residues. CDR3 region: CASSRTRDREAFF. In DNA, the CDR3 is TGTGCCAGTAGCCGAACCCGGGACAGGGAAGCTTTCTTT.

This clonotype turned up a few times. The chain uses TRBV6-6 and TRBJ1-1; D is perhaps TRBD1 (6 bases). The germline V gene has CDR1 MNHNY and CDR2 SVGAGI (reference sequence). V was trimmed by 2 bases and J by 0 bases, leaving 16 bases between them. The CDR3 runs to 17 residues. The CDR3 protein is CASSYARRTDMNTEAFF. The DNA for the CDR3 is TGTGCCAGCAGTTACGCAAGACGGACAGACATGAACACTGAAGCTTTCTTT.

In its sample, this clonotype was seen many times. The gene calls are TRBV6-6 and TRBJ2-6, with TRBD1 matching 7 bases. The germline V gene encodes CDR1 MNHNY and CDR2 SVGAGI (reference sequence). Unmatched junction bases numbered 5, after V lost 6 bases and J lost 0 bases. The CDR3 length is 16 residues. As DNA, the CDR3 is TGTGCCAGCAGGGGGGCAGGGGGCTCTGGGGCCAACGTCCTGACTTTC. Its protein is CASRGAGGSGANVLTF.

This clonotype has a count of ten or more. This chain connects TRBV7-2 to TRBJ1-1; a possible D gene is TRBD1 (6 bases). In germline, CDR1 is SGHTA, CDR2 FQGNSA. V was cut by 0 bases and J by 4 bases, with 12 bases left in between. This CDR3 is built from 15 residues. Here the CDR3 reads CASSLARGGGTEAFF. DNA for the CDR3: TGTGCCAGCAGCTTAGCGAGGGGGGGGGGCACTGAAGCTTTCTTT.

This clonotype has only a few counts. This chain uses TRBV29-1 with TRBJ2-3; D unresolved. CDR3 size: 12 residues. V was trimmed by 7 bases and J by 5 bases, leaving 13 bases between them. Germline CDR1 and CDR2: SQVTM and ANQGSEA. This CDR3 reads CSAGRPRDTQYF. CDR3 DNA: TGCAGCGCCGGACGGCCGCGAGATACGCAGTATTTT.

This clonotype was seen repeatedly, ten times or more. The chain carries TRBV27 and TRBJ2-5; weak D call: TRBD2 (6 bases). The CDR3 consists of 13 residues. V was pared by 7 bases and J by 1 base, with 10 bases between. From germline, CDR1 is MNHEY and CDR2 SMNVEV (reference sequence). CDR3 region: CASKRASQETQYF. DNA for the CDR3: TGTGCCAGCAAGCGGGCTAGCCAAGAGACCCAGTACTTC.

This clonotype has ten or more counts. V gene TRBV11-2 combines with J gene TRBJ1-4; tentative D call: TRBD1 (6 bases). Trimming stripped 4 bases from V and 11 bases from J, with 14 bases between. The CDR3 extends over 13 amino acids. CDR1 SGHAT and CDR2 FQNNGV come from the germline V gene. CDR3: CASSSKGVLKLFF. The CDR3 DNA follows: TGTGCCAGCAGCTCCAAGGGGGTTCTGAAACTGTTTTTT.

This clonotype ranks as medium-sized. The chain uses TRBV6-5 and TRBJ2-7; 9 bases fit TRBD1. In germline, CDR1 is MNHEY, CDR2 SVGAGI. The CDR3 contains 16 residues. Trimming took 8 bases from V and 0 from J; bases not matched to a gene: 11. Here the CDR3 DNA reads TGTGCCAGCTACGATCCGGGACAGGGCCTCTCCTACGAGCAGTACTTC. As protein: CASYDPGQGLSYEQYF.

This clonotype was recorded many times. CDR3 residues: CATSRDKNTEAFF. The CDR3 nucleotides are TGTGCCACCAGCAGAGACAAGAACACTGAAGCTTTCTTT. V and J are TRBV15 and TRBJ1-1, with D uncertain. The CDR3 runs 13 residues. With 0 bases removed from V and 1 base from J, the gap between germline ends came to 3 bases. Per the germline V gene, CDR1 is LNHNV and CDR2 is YYDKDF (reference sequence).

The rearrangement uses TRBV5-1 and TRBJ1-2, with TRBD1 matching 8 bases. This CDR3 spans 15 amino acids. Germline lookup yields CDR1 SGHRS and CDR2 YFSETQ. The junction had 5 bases not matched to a gene; V was cut back by 2 bases and J by 2 bases. CDR3 amino acids: CASSLQGGLNYGYTF. The CDR3 bases are TGCGCCAGCAGCTTACAGGGGGGTTTGAACTATGGCTACACCTTC.

This clonotype was seen at least ten times. A junction end diverges from the germline sequence, so it may reflect a read error. V usage is TRBV7-9 and J usage is TRBJ1-1; no reliable D call. Germline CDR1 is SEHNR and CDR2 is FQNEAQ (reference sequence). The CDR3 runs 12 residues. The DNA of the CDR3 is TGTGCCAGCTGCTTTATGAACACTGAAGCTTTCTTT. The encoded protein is CASCFMNTEAFF.

This clonotype was seen more than once but under ten times. The gene calls are TRBV3-1 and TRBJ2-3; D possibly corresponds to TRBD2 (6 bases). This CDR3 is built from 17 residues. CDR1 is LGHDT, CDR2 YNNKEL, per germline (reference sequence). Trimming cost V 0 bases and J 0 bases, with 13 bases left between them. The CDR3 loop is CASSQDRFGGSTDTQYF. CDR3 sequence (DNA): TGTGCCAGCAGCCAAGATCGGTTCGGGGGTAGCACAGATACGCAGTATTTT.

The V call is TRBV12-3 or TRBV12-4, the J call TRBJ1-5, with D perhaps matching TRBD1 (5 bases). Trimming pared 6 bases from V and 0 bases from J, leaving 9 bases between. CDR3 length: 14 amino acids. CDR3 nucleotide sequence: TGTGCCAGCAGCTGGGACGGTAGCAATCAGCCCCAGCATTTT. Protein product: CASSWDGSNQPQHF.

This clonotype was seen a few times. J is TRBJ1-5 and V is TRBV6-5, with D possibly being TRBD1 (5 bases). This CDR3 is built from 15 residues. The V and J ends lost 5 bases and 0 bases respectively, with 11 bases between them. Germline CDR1 is MNHEY and CDR2 is SVGAGI. The CDR3, as DNA: TGTGCCAGCAGTCGCGGGACGAATAGCAATCAGCCCCAGCATTTT. Protein: CASSRGTNSNQPQHF.

This clonotype was detected a few times. The V gene is TRBV2, the J gene TRBJ1-2; maybe TRBD1 (5 bases). This CDR3 region has 14 residues. Trimming stripped 4 bases from V and 4 bases from J, with 13 bases between. In germline, CDR1 is SNHLY, CDR2 FYNNEI. CDR3 DNA sequence: TGTGCCAGCAGTGGGACACAGAGGTTCTATGGCTACACCTTC. This codes for CASSGTQRFYGYTF.

This clonotype was seen a handful of times. The chain recombines TRBV7-8 with TRBJ1-4; TRBD1 matches 7 bases. The CDR3 runs 15 residues. Germline V lookup: CDR1 SGHVS, CDR2 FQNEAQ. Germline trimming cut 5 bases from V and 7 bases from J; bases unmatched to any gene: 10. In DNA form, the CDR3 reads TGTGCCAGCAGCGCCAGGGGGACAGTCTCTGAAAAACTGTTTTTT. The encoded protein is CASSARGTVSEKLFF.

The sample holds many counts of this clonotype. The chain links TRBV6-1 to TRBJ2-3; the D gene is possibly TRBD2 (6 bases). The V gene's germline CDR1 is MNHNS and CDR2 SASEGT. Trimming took 0 bases from V and 2 from J, leaving 18 bases between them. CDR3 size: 18 residues. CDR3 DNA: TGTGCCAGCAGTGAAGCCCGAGGGAGCGGGCGGAACACAGATACGCAGTATTTT. Translation gives CASSEARGSGRNTDTQYF.